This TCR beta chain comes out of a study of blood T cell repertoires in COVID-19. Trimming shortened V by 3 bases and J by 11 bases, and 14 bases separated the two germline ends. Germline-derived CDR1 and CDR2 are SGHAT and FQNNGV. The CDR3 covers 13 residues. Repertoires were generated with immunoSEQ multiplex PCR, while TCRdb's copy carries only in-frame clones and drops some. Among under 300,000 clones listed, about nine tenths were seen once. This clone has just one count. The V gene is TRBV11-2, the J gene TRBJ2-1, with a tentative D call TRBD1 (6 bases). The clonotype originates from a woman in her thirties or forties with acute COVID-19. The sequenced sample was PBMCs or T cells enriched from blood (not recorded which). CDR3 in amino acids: CASSLGALIQQFF. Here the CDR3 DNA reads TGTGCCAGCAGCTTGGGGGCCCTAATTCAGCAGTTCTTC. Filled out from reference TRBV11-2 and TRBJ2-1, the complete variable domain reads EAGVAQSPRYKIIEKRQSVAFWCNPISGHATLYWYQQILGQGPKLLIQFQNNGVVDDSQLPKDRFSAERLKGVDSTLKIQPAKLEDSAVYLCASSLGALIQQFFGPGTRLTVL.